The rows below give T cell receptor beta chains drawn from one sample of a study of T cells in Graves' hyperthyroidism and ophthalmopathy. TCRdb re-derived calls from the multiplex PCR reads in MiXCR, one entry per CDR3 protein. The sample includes a few hundred thousand distinct CDR3 sequences, around 14% of them seen just once. Sequenced: blood. These receptors all come from a woman aged 25 to 39 with Graves' hyperthyroidism. Both conserved end residues are part of each CDR3. D genes are given only for firm matches. Clone sizes are given selectively: once, few, many, or a class where the clone is expanded.

TRBV6-4	TRBJ1-6	NA	NA	TGTGCCAGCAGTGACACACCGGGGCAAAATTCACCCCTCCACTTT	CASSDTPGQNSPLHF
TRBV19	TRBJ1-2	NA	NA	TGTGCCAGTACCCGGACGGAGACTGATGGCTACACCTTC	CASTRTETDGYTF
TRBV20-1	TRBJ1-4	NA	NA	TGCAGTGCTAGTTGGGGGGTGTTGGAAAAACTGTTTTTT	CSASWGVLEKLFF
TRBV27	TRBJ2-7	NA	NA	TGTGCCAGCAGTTTAAGCCCCGCGGCGGGCTACGAGCAGTACTTC	CASSLSPAAGYEQYF
TRBV7-9	TRBJ2-1	NA	few	TGTGCCAGCAGCGCCCCCCCCCCGGGGCGCGGTGAGCAGTTCTTC	CASSAPPPGRGEQFF
TRBV11-2	TRBJ2-5	TRBD2	many	TGTGCCAGCAGCTCCACACAGCGACTAGCGGGCAAAGAGACCCAGTACTTC	CASSSTQRLAGKETQYF
TRBV12-3/TRBV12-4	TRBJ1-5	NA	NA	TGTGCCAGCAGTTTACAGAATGGTCAGCCCCAGCATTTT	CASSLQNGQPQHF
TRBV5-4	TRBJ2-7	NA	NA	TGTGCCAGCAGCTTTTACTTTGGAGTCGGTGGCGGAAGCTCCTACGAGCAGTACTTC	CASSFYFGVGGGSSYEQYF
TRBV20-1	TRBJ2-1	NA	few	TGCAGTGCTAGCCCATCGGGCGCCTACAATGAGCAGTTCTTC	CSASPSGAYNEQFF
TRBV28	TRBJ2-1	TRBD2	NA	TGTGCCAGCAGTTTATCGTCTGGGACTAACATAGTCTACAATGAGCAGTTCTTC	CASSLSSGTNIVYNEQFF
TRBV27	TRBJ1-2	TRBD1	NA	TGTGCCAGCAAATACAGGGGTGGTCGGGGCTACACCTTC	CASKYRGGRGYTF
TRBV24-1	TRBJ2-1	TRBD2	NA	TGTGCCACCAGTGACCTACGCCCCAAAGGACTAGCGGGGGCCTCCTACAATGAGCAGTTCTTC	CATSDLRPKGLAGASYNEQFF
TRBV27	TRBJ1-1	NA	many	TGTGCCAGCAGTTACGGGGGAATGAACACTGAAGCTTTCTTT	CASSYGGMNTEAFF
TRBV18	TRBJ1-1	NA	NA	TGTGCCAGCTCACTACAAGGGGAAGCAACTGAAGCTTTCTTT	CASSLQGEATEAFF
TRBV19	TRBJ2-7	NA	few	TGTGCCAGTAAAGTCTCCGACATCGTCCACGAGCAGTACTTC	CASKVSDIVHEQYF
TRBV4-3	TRBJ2-7	NA	many	TGCGCCAGCAGCCAAGCGGTGACAGTTACCTACGAGCAGTACTTC	CASSQAVTVTYEQYF
TRBV9	TRBJ2-5	NA	NA	TGTGCCAGCAGCGTCACCGGGGCCCTCCAAGAGACCCAGTACTTC	CASSVTGALQETQYF